One and the same sample provided the 18 T cell receptor beta chains below, sequenced in a study of OX40 agonist ivuxolimab in advanced cancers. Assay used: immunoSEQ multiplex PCR; TCRdb lists only in-frame clones, some missing. The table has 40,000 to 55,000 clones, 85% to 95% seen once. Sequences were derived from CD4+ or CD8+ T cells sorted from blood, sampled in a trial of the OX40 agonist ivuxolimab. Source of these receptors: an adult with an advanced solid tumor such as melanoma, head and neck, liver or kidney cancer.

This clone has a single count. The chain recombines TRBV4-1 with TRBJ2-7; TRBD1 matches 9 bases. Per the germline V gene, CDR1 is MGHRA and CDR2 is YSYEKL. CDR3 length: 15 amino acids. Trimming removed 1 base from V and 3 bases from J; junction bases left unmatched: 4. The CDR3 here is CASSQVGQGFYEQYF. The CDR3 DNA follows: TGCGCCAGCAGCCAAGTCGGACAGGGGTTCTACGAGCAGTACTTC.

This chain connects TRBV19 to TRBJ2-1, with unresolved D. CDR1 and CDR2 (germline): LNHDA, SQIVND (reference sequence). The CDR3 covers 19 residues. Trimming pared 0 bases from V and 7 bases from J, leaving 25 bases between. CDR3 region: CASSIDLPSRRGPLNEQFF. In DNA form, the CDR3 reads TGTGCCAGTAGTATAGACCTTCCATCCCGGCGCGGCCCCCTGAATGAGCAGTTCTTC.

The chain uses TRBV29-1 and TRBJ2-5, with D uncertain. The CDR3 has 14 residues. CDR1 is SQVTM and CDR2 is ANQGSEA in the germline V gene. The V end was cut by 1 base, the J end by 0 bases, with 9 bases between. The CDR3 spells CSVEGWHYQETQYF. As DNA, the CDR3 is TGCAGCGTTGAAGGGTGGCACTACCAAGAGACCCAGTACTTC.

This clone was recorded only once. The chain links TRBV27 to TRBJ2-7; D gene ambiguous. V was clipped by 6 bases and J by 5 bases, with 20 bases between them. The CDR3 covers 15 residues. Germline V CDR1 and CDR2: MNHEY, SMNVEV (reference sequence). The CDR3 is CASRPLPDAANEQYF. The CDR3 DNA reads as TGTGCCAGCAGGCCGCTTCCAGACGCAGCGAACGAGCAGTACTTC.

This chain uses TRBV20-1 with TRBJ2-7, with no clear D. Germline CDR1 reads DFQATT; CDR2 reads SNEGSKA (reference sequence). The CDR3 extends over 11 amino acids. CDR3 DNA: TGCAGCCCGCATAAAGGCTACGAGCAGTACTTC. Its protein product is CSPHKGYEQYF.

This chain joins TRBV5-4 and TRBJ2-5; 10 nucleotides line up with TRBD2. Per the germline V gene, CDR1 is SGHNT and CDR2 is YYREEE (reference sequence). V gave up 4 bases and J gave up 2 bases; unmatched junction bases: 5. This CDR3 spans 15 amino acids. CDR3: CASSPGLALQETQYF. The CDR3 region has the DNA TGTGCCAGCAGCCCGGGACTAGCGCTGCAAGAGACCCAGTACTTC.

In this sample, this clone turned up once. This chain uses TRBV19 with TRBJ2-2, with D possibly being TRBD1 (6 bases). V lost 5 bases, J lost 4 bases, and 8 bases lay in between. The CDR3 extends over 13 amino acids. CDR1 and CDR2 (germline): LNHDA, SQIVND (reference sequence). The CDR3 sequence is CASSVQGTGELFF. In DNA form, the CDR3 reads TGTGCCAGTAGTGTACAGGGCACCGGGGAGCTGTTTTTT. The full variable domain, completed using reference TRBV19 and TRBJ2-2, is DGGITQSPKYLFRKEGQNVTLSCEQNLNHDAMYWYRQDPGQGLRLIYYSQIVNDFQKGDIAEGYSVSREKKESFPLTVTSAQKNPTAFYLCASSVQGTGELFFGEGSRLTVL.

This clone is categorized as medium-sized (0.01 to 0.1%). This rearrangement joins TRBV9 to TRBJ2-1, with TRBD2 identical over 8 bases. Germline V gene sequence: CDR1 SGDLS, CDR2 YYNGEE. Unmatched junction bases numbered 14, after V lost 4 bases and J lost 5 bases. CDR3 length equals 17 residues. CDR3 residues: CASSPKRLAGENNEQFF. The CDR3 nucleotides read TGTGCCAGCAGCCCCAAGAGGCTAGCGGGTGAAAACAATGAGCAGTTCTTC.

V is TRBV28 and J is TRBJ1-2; TRBD1 agrees at 9 bases. The germline CDR1 and CDR2 sequences are MDHEN and SYDVKM. J was trimmed by 2 bases and V by 4 bases; bases with no gene match: 8. This CDR3 has 16 amino acids. As DNA, the CDR3 is TGTGCCAGCAGTTCCCAATTTGGGACAGGGAACTATGGCTACACCTTC. It codes for CASSSQFGTGNYGYTF.

The sample holds one count of this clone. This chain uses TRBV11-2 with TRBJ1-2; TRBD1 might be the D (6 bases). Germline V gene data show CDR1 as SGHAT and CDR2 as FQNNGV. The germline V and J ends were trimmed by 4 bases and 3 bases, with 15 bases remaining between them. The CDR3 runs to 15 residues. For the CDR3, the DNA is TGTGCCAGCAGCTGGGGACACGGGGCACACTATGGCTACACCTTC. Translating it yields CASSWGHGAHYGYTF.

The J gene is TRBJ2-7, the V gene TRBV10-3; weak D call: TRBD1 (5 bases). The CDR3 length is 13 residues. Germline CDR1 and CDR2: ENHRY and SYGVKD. Deletions cut 3 bases from V and 0 bases from J, with 6 bases between. DNA of the CDR3: TGTGCCATCAGTGAAGGGGTCTCCTACGAGCAGTACTTC. Amino acid sequence: CAISEGVSYEQYF.

The rearrangement uses TRBV27 and TRBJ2-5; TRBD2 aligns across 8 bases. Per the germline V gene, CDR1 is MNHEY and CDR2 is SMNVEV (reference sequence). V lost 3 bases to trimming and J lost 1 base; unmatched junction nucleotides: 10. The CDR3 extends over 17 amino acids. CDR3 region: CASSLGWVAGPQETQYF. The CDR3 bases are TGTGCCAGCAGTTTGGGTTGGGTAGCGGGACCCCAAGAGACCCAGTACTTC.

A few counts support this clone. The chain has TRBV28 and TRBJ2-7; D may be TRBD1 or TRBD2 (5 bases each). Deletions cut 5 bases from V and 2 bases from J, with 25 bases between. Germline assignment: CDR1 MDHEN and CDR2 SYDVKM. CDR3 length: 18 residues. The chain's CDR3 is CASSPAKSWQGRTYEQYF. CDR3 sequence (DNA): TGTGCCAGCAGTCCCGCAAAGTCATGGCAGGGACGGACCTACGAGCAGTACTTC.

J is TRBJ1-1 and V is TRBV15, with a weak D call TRBD1 (5 bases). There are 14 residues in the CDR3. The V and J ends lost 5 bases and 3 bases respectively, with 13 bases between them. Germline V lookup: CDR1 LNHNV, CDR2 YYDKDF (reference sequence). This CDR3 reads CATSRERGDTEAFF. CDR3 DNA: TGTGCCACCAGCCGTGAACGGGGGGACACTGAAGCTTTCTTT.

In its sample, this clone was seen once. One end of the junction varies from germline; a read error may be responsible. The same CDR3 arises from other DNA sequences in this sample as well. This chain joins TRBV28 and TRBJ2-7, with no clear D. CDR1 is MDHEN and CDR2 is SYDVKM in the germline V gene. The CDR3 totals 10 residues. The CDR3 sequence is CASRLYEQYF. DNA of the CDR3: TGTGCCAGCAGGTTATACGAGCAGTACTTC.

The chain has TRBV28 and TRBJ2-1; either TRBD1 or TRBD2 may supply D (6 bases each). Germline values: CDR1 MDHEN, CDR2 SYDVKM. V lost 3 bases and J lost 0, with 15 bases in between. This CDR3 is 17 amino acids long. The CDR3 here is CASSLGGRLSSYNEQFF. The CDR3 nucleotides are TGTGCCAGCAGTTTGGGGGGCAGGTTAAGCTCCTACAATGAGCAGTTCTTC.

V and J are TRBV4-3 and TRBJ1-3; no reliable D call. Trimming stripped 0 bases from V and 0 bases from J, with 6 bases between. CDR1 is LGHNA, CDR2 YSLEER, per germline. CDR3 length: 15 amino acids. This CDR3 reads CASSQDQFSGNTIYF. The CDR3 DNA sequence: TGCGCCAGCAGCCAAGACCAATTCTCTGGAAACACCATATATTTT.

J is TRBJ2-2 and V is TRBV7-9, with D hard to call. V lost 1 base, J lost 6 bases, and 9 bases lay in between. The CDR3 extends over 14 amino acids. Germline loops: CDR1 SEHNR, CDR2 FQNEAQ (reference sequence). CDR3 sequence (DNA): TGTGCCAGCAGCTTAGGGTGGGATCCCGGGGAGCTGTTTTTT. Residues: CASSLGWDPGELFF.